This T cell receptor beta chain was profiled in a study of Ad26.COV2.S vaccination and SARS-CoV-2 variants. Stated treatment: over 15 received Ad26.COV2.S at low or high dose, single or two shots; roughly 5 received placebo; per-sample allocation not given. Specimen acquisition occurred on day 63 following the initial vaccine or placebo injection. The count of this clone is one. This table comes from immunoSEQ multiplex PCR, and its TCRdb copy is limited to in-frame clones, with some not included. The sample carries around 250,000 clones, about 87% recorded once. Trimming removed 3 bases at V and 6 bases at J, with 18 bases between. This CDR3 comprises 15 residues. CDR1 and CDR2 from the germline V gene are SNHLY and FYNNEI.

Sequences were derived from peripheral blood, sampled in a trial of Ad26.COV2.S vaccine versus placebo. This receptor was taken from a person aged 18 to 65 who received the Ad26.COV2.S COVID-19 vaccine or a placebo. The chain uses TRBV2 and TRBJ2-7; no clear D gene. The chain's CDR3 is CASSETSVGSVEQYF. As DNA, the CDR3 is TGTGCCAGCAGTGAGACGTCGGTGGGGTCGGTCGAGCAGTACTTC.